This TCR beta chain was sequenced in a study of cytomegalovirus exposure and HLA in healthy donors. The CDR3 covers 14 residues. Trimming removed 8 bases at V and 2 bases at J, with 13 bases between. Per the germline V gene, CDR1 is SNHLY and CDR2 is FYNNEI. Each donor's status was that of a healthy bone marrow donor. Donors sampled were nominally healthy, though unrecorded immune exposures were likely. This PCR relied on a set of 60 Vbeta primers and 13 Jbeta primers. The method was immunoSEQ multiplex PCR; TCRdb's version includes in-frame clones alone and lacks a portion of them. The sample has under 250,000 clones, just under 80% seen once. This clone came up once.

J is TRBJ1-5 and V is TRBV2; D unclear. Sequencing input: PBMCs. This clonotype originated in a boy between 10 and 17 years old in good health and CMV-seronegative. CDR3 loop: CASQEGTGNQPQHF. DNA of the CDR3: TGTGCCAGCCAGGAGGGAACGGGCAATCAGCCCCAGCATTTT. Full variable domain (outside the CDR3, taken from reference TRBV2 and TRBJ1-5): EPEVTQTPSHQVTQMGQEVILRCVPISNHLYFYWYRQILGQKVEFLVSFYNNEISEKSEIFDDQFSVERPDGSNFTLKIRSTKLEDSAMYFCASQEGTGNQPQHFGDGTRLSIL.